This T cell receptor (beta chain) was captured in a study of T cell clonality in common variable immunodeficiency. Study-wide findings and caveats: Reportedly, TCR beta sequences from common variable immunodeficiency showed fewer deletions and N-nucleotide insertions.

The table came from immunoSEQ multiplex PCR; TCRdb's copy has only in-frame clones and leaves some out. The repertoire shows roughly 50,000 clones, none seen only once; the top ten take about 3.7%. There are many counts of this clone. Antigen: not known. The read terminates 3 residues ahead of where the CDR3 ends, so the germline J gene completes it. The CDR3 totals 15 residues. J lost 3 bases, V lost 5 bases, and 9 bases had no gene match. Germline V gene sequence: CDR1 SGHTA, CDR2 FQGTGA. The clonotype originates from a person between 18 and 70 years old in good health. Material for sequencing was peripheral blood mononuclear cells. This chain links TRBV7-3 with TRBJ2-7, with 8 nucleotides matching TRBD1. CDR3 DNA (partial): TGTGCCAGCAGCCCCAAAGGCACAGGGGGCTACGAG. Translation gives CASSPKGTGGYE. The entire CDR3 sequence reads CASSPKGTGGYEQYF.